This T cell receptor (beta chain) was recovered during a study of beta chain features in type 1 diabetes. In regard to this clone: Its antigen remains unknown.

Sorted CD4+ subsets: naive, central memory, regulatory, stem cell-like memory (CD45RO/CCR7/CD25/CD127/CD95/CD27 panel). All of the sorted populations showed purity greater than 98%. This CDR3 has 13 residues. Germline-derived CDR1 and CDR2 are SGHVS and FNYEAQ. V lost 8 bases, J lost 8 bases, and 6 bases stayed unmatched. Investigators reverse transcribed all isolated RNA, so they sequenced expressed TCRB transcripts. Here immunoSEQ multiplex PCR was the method, and the copy in TCRdb shows in-frame clones only, minus some. The sample shows 600,000 to 700,000 clones, roughly 13% of them seen only once. Study outcomes and limitations: The study found moderately but significantly shorter TCRB CDR3s in all four CD4+ subsets of Type 1 diabetes patients.

The rearrangement uses TRBV7-6 and TRBJ1-3, with TRBD1 identical over 10 bases. The receptor comes from a man younger than 30 with type 1 diabetes. Sequenced input: naive CD4+ T cells from blood. For the CDR3, the DNA is TGTGCCAGCCTCCCCGGACAGGGGGACACCATATATTTT. It specifies CASLPGQGDTIYF.